This T cell receptor beta chain derives from a study of CXCR3-negative and CXCR3-positive naive CD8 T cells. This CDR3 has 15 amino acids. Per germline, CDR1 SGHVS and CDR2 FQNEAQ. TRB cDNA libraries were made by UMI-labeled 5' RACE. TCRdb reprocessed the 5' RACE reads, with one entry per CDR3 protein and no DNA. This specimen shows over 35,000 distinct CDR3 sequences; the ten leading clones hold about 2.3%. This sequence originates from a human donor in good health. Some clones in this sample may be carry-over from other donors' samples. The chain combines TRBV7-8 with TRBJ2-7; the TRBD2 assignment by TCRdb is unverifiable without DNA. The specimen sequenced was naive CXCR3- CD8+ T cells from blood. Subset specified: CD45RO-CCR7+CD27+CD95- naive CD8+ T cells lacking CXCR3 (TNR3-). The CDR3 protein is CASSLTSGRAHEQYF.